Sequencing of this T cell receptor (beta chain) was carried out in a study of T-cell reconstitution after alpha-beta-depleted transplantation in children. Notes on the study in general: Reportedly, roughly two months post-transplant, alpha-beta T cells arose from several hundred expanded graft clones. Diversity and T-cell counts at one year after transplant derived mostly from new T cells.

Unique molecular identifiers were used to barcode this TCRbeta library. TCRdb re-derived calls from the PCR reads in MiXCR, one entry per CDR3 protein. This repertoire shows fewer than 1 million distinct CDR3 sequences, roughly 15% found once; its top ten account for about 4.6%. The CDR3 runs 18 residues. After removal of 2 bases from V and 2 bases from J, the junction contained 9 bases not matched to a gene. From germline, CDR1 is SGHVS and CDR2 FNYEAQ. This clonotype was seen more than once but under ten times. Its antigen is currently unknown. This TCR derives from a male patient younger than 18 who had a stem cell transplant for acute lymphoblastic leukemia, so the T cells may come from the graft donor. The sequencing here drew on PBMCs, mostly from graft donor cells, taken 360 days after TCRalphabeta/CD19-depleted stem cell transplant. The rearrangement links TRBV7-6 to TRBJ2-3; 11 bases align to TRBD2. CDR3 protein: CASSLRGPSGRNTDTQYF. The CDR3 DNA follows: TGTGCCAGCAGCTTAAGGGGCCCTAGCGGGAGGAACACAGATACGCAGTATTTT.